These 26 T cell receptor beta chains share one sample of origin, sequenced in a study of T cell repertoires in cytomegalovirus infection. TCRdb reprocessed the reads via MiXCR and lists one record per CDR3 protein. The sample carries about 330,000 distinct CDR3 sequences, 9.5% recorded once. Sample: PBMCs. The receptors here all came from a human donor in good health (CMV status not recorded). Some clones in this sample may be carry-over from other donors' samples.

This clonotype was counted many times. The chain is built from TRBV7-9 and TRBJ1-5; 10 bases line up with TRBD1. Unmatched junction bases numbered 4, after V lost 1 base and J lost 4 bases. This CDR3 spans 16 amino acids. The germline gives CDR1 SEHNR, CDR2 FQNEAQ (reference sequence). DNA for the CDR3: TGTGCCAGCAGCTTAGTTGGGACAGGGGAAAATCAGCCCCAGCATTTT. Encoded protein: CASSLVGTGENQPQHF.

This clonotype came up many times. This chain uses TRBV11-1 with TRBJ1-6; D unresolved. The V and J ends lost 4 bases and 8 bases respectively, with 9 bases between them. The CDR3 length is 13 residues. Germline V gives CDR1 SGHAT, CDR2 FQDESV (reference sequence). The CDR3 here is CASSSPGDSPLHF. The CDR3 DNA follows: TGTGCCAGCAGCTCTCCCGGGGATTCACCCCTCCACTTT.

This clonotype was seen a few times. The chain recombines TRBV7-9 with TRBJ2-1; D ambiguous. V lost 6 bases to trimming and J lost 8 bases, with 14 bases between them. This CDR3 has 13 residues. CDR1 and CDR2 from the germline V gene are SEHNR and FQNEAQ (reference sequence). The CDR3 loop reads CASSLDPRHEQFF. In DNA, the CDR3 is TGTGCCAGCAGTCTTGACCCGCGCCATGAGCAGTTCTTC.

This clonotype was observed at least ten times. V gene TRBV27 combines with J gene TRBJ2-7; TRBD2 agrees at 11 bases. Germline trimming cut 7 bases from V and 2 bases from J; bases unmatched to any gene: 7. CDR1 and CDR2 (germline): MNHEY, SMNVEV (reference sequence). The CDR3 totals 15 residues. The CDR3 protein is CASTPLAGDTYEQYF. The CDR3 nucleotides are TGTGCCAGCACCCCACTAGCGGGAGATACCTACGAGCAGTACTTC.

About this clonotype: A single base separates this from a much larger clone, so it may be a read error. V is TRBV7-9 and J is TRBJ1-3; D unresolved. Looked up from germline, CDR1 is SEHNR and CDR2 is FQNEAQ (reference sequence). This CDR3 is built from 14 residues. The DNA for the CDR3 is TGTGCCAGCAGCCCACAGAACTCTGGAAGCACCATATATTTT. Its protein is CASSPQNSGSTIYF.

DNA of the CDR3: TGTGCCAGCAGTGACATCAGGGACAACGAAAAACTGTTTTTT. Translation gives CASSDIRDNEKLFF. The V call is TRBV25-1, the J call TRBJ1-4; D is perhaps TRBD1 (6 bases). The CDR3 is made up of 14 amino acids. The V gene lost 3 bases and the J gene lost 8 bases, with 13 bases spanning the gap. Germline V CDR1 and CDR2: MGHDK, SYGVNS.

This clonotype was seen a few times. Written as DNA, the CDR3 is TGTGCCAGCAGGGACTCGGGGGGTGGCTTCAATCAGCCCCAGCATTTT. Residues: CASRDSGGGFNQPQHF. The V and J genes are TRBV12-3 or TRBV12-4 and TRBJ1-5; D perhaps matches TRBD1 (5 bases). This CDR3 comprises 16 residues. V lost 6 bases and J lost 3, with 18 bases in between.

This clonotype was seen ten or more times. The chain recombines TRBV20-1 with TRBJ2-1; D may be TRBD1 (6 bases). This CDR3 region has 16 residues. Germline V gene data show CDR1 as DFQATT and CDR2 as SNEGSKA (reference sequence). V lost 5 bases and J 7 bases, leaving 24 bases between the germline ends. CDR3 in amino acids: CSAASRQGMVVNEQFF. In nucleotides, the CDR3 is TGCAGTGCTGCAAGCCGGCAGGGGATGGTGGTAAATGAGCAGTTCTTC.

This clonotype was seen repeatedly, ten times or more. This chain links TRBV7-2 with TRBJ1-4; TRBD1 agrees at 7 bases. This CDR3 has 15 residues. Germline-derived CDR1 and CDR2 are SGHTA and FQGNSA. V lost 1 base, J lost 7 bases, and 6 bases stayed unmatched. The CDR3 protein is CASSLVGGGSEKLFF. CDR3 sequence (DNA): TGTGCCAGCAGCTTAGTCGGAGGGGGCAGTGAAAAACTGTTTTTT.

In this sample, this clonotype turned up a few times. The chain links TRBV18 to TRBJ1-6; D perhaps matches TRBD1 (6 bases). The length of the CDR3 is 15 residues. Germline V lookup: CDR1 KGHSH, CDR2 LQKENI. Trimming stripped 3 bases from V and 9 bases from J, with 15 bases between. CDR3 residues: CASSPMAGEGSPLHF. DNA for the CDR3: TGTGCCAGCTCACCTATGGCAGGGGAAGGTTCACCCCTCCACTTT.

This clonotype has a count of ten or more. The gene calls are TRBV5-4 and TRBJ2-6; D gene unclear. With 5 bases removed from V and 0 bases from J, the gap between germline ends came to 9 bases. Germline CDR1 is SGHNT and CDR2 is YYREEE (reference sequence). This CDR3 has 15 residues. In DNA form, the CDR3 reads TGTGCCAGCAGTCTAATCTTCTCTGGGGCCAACGTCCTGACTTTC. It codes for CASSLIFSGANVLTF.

In this sample, this clonotype turned up a few times. The rearrangement joins TRBV6-1 to TRBJ1-1, with D uncertain. There are 15 residues in the CDR3. Germline lookup yields CDR1 MNHNS and CDR2 SASEGT. V lost 2 bases, J lost 0 bases, and 10 bases lay in between. Here the CDR3 DNA reads TGTGCCAGCAGTGAAAGGGTTCTGATGAACACTGAAGCTTTCTTT. Protein: CASSERVLMNTEAFF.

The chain has TRBV7-9 and TRBJ2-4; possibly TRBD1 for D (6 bases). CDR1 and CDR2 from the germline V gene are SEHNR and FQNEAQ (reference sequence). CDR3 length: 13 residues. The V gene lost 4 bases and the J gene lost 8 bases, with 12 bases spanning the gap. The CDR3 DNA reads TGTGCCAGCAGCTCCCGACCAGGGGACATTCAGTACTTC. Amino acid sequence: CASSSRPGDIQYF.

This clonotype was counted at least ten times. The genes are TRBV27 and TRBJ2-7; TRBD2 aligns across 10 bases. The germline V gene encodes CDR1 MNHEY and CDR2 SMNVEV (reference sequence). The junction had 6 bases not matched to a gene; V was cut back by 6 bases and J by 4 bases. The CDR3 sequence is 14 residues long. CDR3 in amino acids: CASSTQTSGYEQYF. In nucleotides, the CDR3 is TGTGCCAGCAGCACACAGACTAGCGGGTACGAGCAGTACTTC.

This clonotype was seen a few times. The V gene is TRBV14, the J gene TRBJ2-1; the D is unclear. Trimming took 1 base from V and 4 from J, leaving 11 bases between them. Germline V gives CDR1 SGHDN, CDR2 FVKESK. This CDR3 is built from 15 residues. As DNA, the CDR3 is TGTGCCAGCAGCCAAGCTGGGCCCCGTTACAATGAGCAGTTCTTC. Protein sequence: CASSQAGPRYNEQFF.

J is TRBJ2-6 and V is TRBV20-1; D perhaps matches TRBD2 (7 bases). The CDR3 runs 17 residues. Germline values: CDR1 DFQATT, CDR2 SNEGSKA (reference sequence). V was cut by 6 bases and J by 1 base, with 19 bases left in between. The CDR3 coding sequence is TGCAGTGCCATACTGGCGGGGGCCAAGTCTGGGGCCAACGTCCTGACTTTC. Translation: CSAILAGAKSGANVLTF.

This clonotype was seen more than once but under ten times. This chain links TRBV20-1 with TRBJ1-1; D is unresolved. The CDR3 extends over 12 amino acids. Trimming pared 3 bases from V and 2 bases from J, leaving 7 bases between. In germline, CDR1 is DFQATT, CDR2 SNEGSKA (reference sequence). The CDR3 protein is CSARSVNTEAFF. As DNA, the CDR3 is TGCAGTGCTAGGTCAGTAAACACTGAAGCTTTCTTT.

Many counts were recorded for this clonotype. J is TRBJ2-7 and V is TRBV7-2; D could derive from TRBD1 or TRBD2 (5 bases each). V dropped 1 base and J dropped 3 bases, with 10 bases sitting between them. CDR1 is SGHTA, CDR2 FQGNSA, per germline. The CDR3 is 14 amino acids. The CDR3 DNA sequence: TGTGCCAGCAGCTTAGTGGGACCGGTCTACGAGCAGTACTTC. This encodes CASSLVGPVYEQYF. Supplemented by reference TRBV7-2 and TRBJ2-7, the full variable domain reads GAGVSQSPSNKVTEKGKDVELRCDPISGHTALYWYRQSLGQGLEFLIYFQGNSAPDKSGLPSDRFSAERTGGSVSTLTIQRTQQEDSAVYLCASSLVGPVYEQYFGPGTRLTVT.

In its sample, this clonotype was seen a few times. The J gene is TRBJ1-1, the V gene TRBV7-4, with D perhaps TRBD1 (5 bases). Trimming removed 5 bases at V and 4 bases at J, with 11 bases between. Germline values: CDR1 SGHVT, CDR2 SQSDAQ. The CDR3 extends over 13 amino acids. The CDR3: CASSLLGVTEAFF. In DNA form, the CDR3 reads TGTGCCAGCAGCCTACTGGGGGTCACTGAAGCTTTCTTT.

In its sample, this clonotype was seen a few times. The chain has TRBV20-1 and TRBJ2-7; 7 bases agree with TRBD1. The junction had 14 bases not matched to a gene; V was cut back by 5 bases and J by 4 bases. Germline CDR1 reads DFQATT; CDR2 reads SNEGSKA (reference sequence). The CDR3 has 15 residues. The CDR3 DNA reads TGCAGTGCTCCTACCCGCCGGGACAGCCTTTACGAGCAGTACTTC. Translated, it gives CSAPTRRDSLYEQYF.

This clonotype was found a few times. The CDR3 protein is CASIAPDRRDTQYF. CDR3 DNA: TGTGCCAGCATCGCTCCGGACCGCAGAGATACGCAGTATTTT. The rearrangement joins TRBV6-2 or TRBV6-3 to TRBJ2-3; D is undetermined. The CDR3 consists of 14 residues. Per germline, CDR1 MNHEY and CDR2 SVGEGT. The germline V and J ends were trimmed by 7 bases and 5 bases, with 16 bases remaining between them.

This chain uses TRBV29-1 with TRBJ2-3, with a tentative D call TRBD2 (6 bases). Germline V gene sequence: CDR1 SQVTM, CDR2 ANQGSEA. V lost 4 bases to trimming and J lost 3 bases, with 8 bases between them. The CDR3 contains 12 residues. CDR3 sequence reads: CSVVRETDTQYF. The CDR3 coding sequence is TGCAGCGTTGTCCGGGAGACAGATACGCAGTATTTT.

The chain has TRBV5-5 and TRBJ1-3, with 7 bases that match TRBD1. Losses at the gene ends were 4 bases for V and 0 bases for J; bases not matched to a gene: 4. CDR1 and CDR2 from the germline V gene are SGHKS and YYEKEE (reference sequence). The CDR3 extends over 15 amino acids. The CDR3 nucleotides read TGTGCCAGCAGCCGGGACAGTGCCTCTGGAAACACCATATATTTT. Amino acids: CASSRDSASGNTIYF.

This clonotype was detected many times. This rearrangement joins TRBV5-4 to TRBJ1-1; TRBD1 is a possible D gene (5 bases). The CDR3 extends over 14 amino acids. Germline V gives CDR1 SGHNT, CDR2 YYREEE (reference sequence). The V end lost 1 base, the J end lost 3 bases, and 10 bases lay between the germline ends. The CDR3 nucleotides are TGTGCCAGCAGCTTGAAGGGGATTCACACTGAAGCTTTCTTT. It encodes CASSLKGIHTEAFF. The variable domain in full, completed from reference TRBV5-4 and TRBJ1-1, reads ETGVTQSPTHLIKTRGQQVTLRCSSQSGHNTVSWYQQALGQGPQFIFQYYREEENGRGNFPPRFSGLQFPNYSSELNVNALELDDSALYLCASSLKGIHTEAFFGQGTRLTVV.

This clonotype was seen ten or more times. The chain combines TRBV27 with TRBJ2-2, with no clear D. Trimming removed 6 bases from V and 4 bases from J, with 12 bases in between. This CDR3 spans 14 amino acids. The germline gives CDR1 MNHEY, CDR2 SMNVEV (reference sequence). The CDR3 spells CASRLRRFTGELFF. For the CDR3, the DNA is TGTGCCAGCAGACTTCGGCGTTTCACCGGGGAGCTGTTTTTT.

This clonotype was picked up many times. The J gene is TRBJ2-2, the V gene TRBV2; 11 bases match TRBD1. Germline values: CDR1 SNHLY, CDR2 FYNNEI. V lost 10 bases and J lost 5; bases outside the gene matches: 12. CDR3 length equals 16 residues. CDR3 nucleotides: TGTGCCACTCTGTACCTCGGGACAGGGGGGACCGGGGAGCTGTTTTTT. This encodes CATLYLGTGGTGELFF.